Listed here are 8 T cell receptor beta chains from one sample, sequenced in a study of blood T cells in healthy people across ages. A J-beta primer mix and a sample-barcoded 5' primer were used in a second PCR of roughly 6 to 12 cycles. TCRdb reanalysed the 5' RACE reads using MiXCR and keeps one entry per CDR3 protein. Here the sample spans under 1 million distinct CDR3 sequences, about 42% being singletons. The specimen was blood. These receptors were collected from a man in his 60s in good health.

The chain carries TRBV12-3 or TRBV12-4 and TRBJ2-7; D is unresolved. V lost 1 base, J lost 2 bases, and 6 bases lay in between. CDR3 length: 13 amino acids. The CDR3: CASSLVSAYEQYF. CDR3 coding DNA: TGTGCCAGCAGTTTAGTTTCTGCCTACGAGCAGTACTTC.

V usage is TRBV15 and J usage is TRBJ2-7; 10 bases line up with TRBD1. From germline, CDR1 is LNHNV and CDR2 YYDKDF (reference sequence). J gave up 1 base and V 4 bases, and 7 bases lay outside the gene matches. The CDR3 sequence is 16 residues long. This CDR3 reads CATSTGTGDPSYEQYF. The DNA of the CDR3 is TGTGCCACCAGCACCGGGACAGGGGATCCTTCCTACGAGCAGTACTTC.

In the case of this clonotype: This clone may be a read error of a much larger clone one base away. V is TRBV5-1 and J is TRBJ2-7, with D tentatively TRBD2 (5 bases). Germline V lookup: CDR1 SGHRS, CDR2 YFSETQ. There are 13 residues in the CDR3. CDR3 protein: CTSSSSLVYEQYF. For the CDR3, the DNA is TGCACCAGCAGCAGCTCACTAGTGTACGAGCAGTACTTC. The whole variable domain, remainder taken from reference TRBV5-1 and TRBJ2-7, is KAGVTQTPRYLIKTRGQQVTLSCSPISGHRSVSWYQQTPGQGLQFLFEYFSETQRNKGNFPGRFSGRQFSNSRSEMNVSTLELGDSALYLCTSSSSLVYEQYFGPGTRLTVT.

This clonotype turned up a few times. The chain uses TRBV7-2 and TRBJ2-1, with TRBD2 as a possible D gene (5 bases). The CDR3 length is 15 residues. The ends were cut back, 5 bases at V and 0 bases at J, with 11 bases in the middle. Germline CDR1 reads SGHTA; CDR2 reads FQGNSA. In DNA form, the CDR3 reads TGTGCCAGCAGCCCCGCTGAGGGCTCCTACAATGAGCAGTTCTTC. Encoded protein: CASSPAEGSYNEQFF. Together with reference TRBV7-2 and TRBJ2-1, the CDR3 gives the full variable domain: GAGVSQSPSNKVTEKGKDVELRCDPISGHTALYWYRQSLGQGLEFLIYFQGNSAPDKSGLPSDRFSAERTGGSVSTLTIQRTQQEDSAVYLCASSPAEGSYNEQFFGPGTRLTVL.

Worth noting for this clonotype: The junction does not match germline at one end; this may be a read error. This chain links TRBV5-1 with TRBJ1-2; D unclear. The CDR3 has 13 residues. In germline, CDR1 is SGHRS, CDR2 YFSETQ. The CDR3 nucleotides read TGTGCCAGCAGTTTTGAAGCTAACTATGGCTACACCTTC. Translated: CASSFEANYGYTF. Full variable domain (outside the CDR3, taken from reference TRBV5-1 and TRBJ1-2): KAGVTQTPRYLIKTRGQQVTLSCSPISGHRSVSWYQQTPGQGLQFLFEYFSETQRNKGNFPGRFSGRQFSNSRSEMNVSTLELGDSALYLCASSFEANYGYTFGSGTRLTVV.

This clonotype showed up just a few times. The V gene is TRBV6-1, the J gene TRBJ2-7, with 8 bases matching TRBD1. After removal of 5 bases from V and 0 bases from J, the junction contained 12 bases not matched to a gene. Germline assignment: CDR1 MNHNS and CDR2 SASEGT. CDR3 length: 17 amino acids. The CDR3 coding sequence is TGTGCCAGCAGTCCCGACAGGGGATTCTGGCCCTCCTACGAGCAGTACTTC. This translates into CASSPDRGFWPSYEQYF.

This clonotype turned up a few times. The chain links TRBV10-2 to TRBJ1-5, with a tentative D call TRBD1 (6 bases). The V gene lost 6 bases and the J gene lost 4 bases, with 10 bases spanning the gap. Germline-derived CDR1 and CDR2 are WSHSY and SAAADI. The CDR3 has 13 amino acids. The CDR3 loop reads CASSTGSNQPQHF. CDR3 nucleotide sequence: TGCGCCAGCAGCACAGGGTCTAATCAGCCCCAGCATTTT.

V and J are TRBV5-6 and TRBJ1-6; the match to TRBD1 covers 11 bases. CDR3 length equals 16 residues. The trim removed 4 bases at V and 8 bases at J, leaving 8 bases unmatched. CDR1 and CDR2 from the germline V gene are SGHDT and YYEEEE. In DNA, the CDR3 is TGTGCCAGCAGCCTATGGGACAGGGGGATGTATTCACCCCTCCACTTT. This gives the protein CASSLWDRGMYSPLHF.